This entry is about one TCR beta chain. Its antigen is not identified. These data are taken from a study of CXCR3-negative and CXCR3-positive naive CD8 T cells. Researchers prepared the TRB cDNA libraries using 5' RACE with UMI labels. TCRdb reworked the 5' RACE reads into one entry per CDR3 protein, no DNA. There are 20,000 to 25,000 distinct CDR3 sequences in the sample, with about a fifth held by the top ten. The CDR3 runs to 13 residues. Study-wide results and caveats: Naive subsets displayed similar surface CD5, and TCR strength was inferred from TRB CDR3 properties. After cryopreservation, CXCR3 expression dropped partially; most assays used fresh PBMCs. The TRBV-TRBJ usage of naive CXCR3-negative and CXCR3-positive cells was similar, but that of memory cells differed.

This clonotype originated in a human donor in good health. Some clones in this sample may be carry-over from other donors' samples. Sequenced sample: memory CD8+ T cells from blood. The chain carries TRBV12-3 or TRBV12-4 and TRBJ2-5; TCRdb indicates TRBD2, and absent DNA this call remains unverified. The CDR3 reads CASRGLAAETQYF.